The present entry profiles one TCR beta chain with its context. This clonotype was seen at least ten times. Its antigen remains undetermined. Qualities for individual bases were not recorded, and no much larger clone is one base off. Profiling of TCR beta VDJ combinations and CDR3 sequences used genomic DNA as the template. An Illumina HiSeq 2000 was the platform used for TCR repertoire sequencing. From the authors' description of their analysis: TRBV/TRBJ rearrangement plots, CDR3 size and DJ length profiles, and Simpson's diversity index were used to evaluate the repertoires. The most abundant DNA sequence in the deep sequencing data was defined as the immunodominant clone. CDR3 amino acid sequences were checked for sharing between subjects and were compared against published repertoires and the VDJdb database. TCRdb reprocessed the public reads (quality trimming at Q25 with fastp, clone calling with MiXCR) and kept in-frame beta chains. Rows are unified per CDR3 protein, each entry keeping the most common DNA and genes. The V and J calls were determined by TCRdb, not by the authors. This sample holds 170,000 or so distinct CDR3 sequences; 48% were observed only once. Under 35% of the sample is taken by the ten largest.

From the germline V gene, CDR1 is MNHEY and CDR2 is SVGAGI. V is cut by 0 bases and J by 2 bases, and the space between the germline ends is 14 bases. Inclusive of the bounding cysteine and phenylalanine, the CDR3 is 16 residues long. This entry keeps only the CDR3 DNA: 48 bases, framed from base 1. The sample comes from a study of CD8+CD57+ T cells in acquired aplastic anemia (dated by TCRdb to the late 2010s). With respect to the entire study: Extracted DNA from sorted CD4+ and CD8+ cells averaged 3.2 ug, ranging from about 0.18 to 27.4 ug. CD8+CD57+ expansion was defined as frequency above the mean frequency observed in healthy subjects. Results and caveats for the whole study, not just this receptor: Between patients and healthy controls, no significant difference in CD8+ Simpson's diversity was found (P=0.060). Although twenty-nine CD8+ CDR3 sequences were shared by patients and controls, these sequences appeared highly expressed in patients and within the immunodominant clones of patients.

Flow cytometry had shown CD8+CD57+ cell expansion in the patients selected for sequencing. Every patient had a diagnosis of severe acquired aplastic anemia based on International Study of Aplastic Anemia and Agranulocytosis and Camitta criteria. No therapy had been received by the patients at the time of blood sampling. In this study, sorted CD4+ and CD8+ T cells from the blood of healthy subjects and of severe aplastic anemia patients had their TCR repertoires deep-sequenced. Patients were enrolled in the USA under clinicaltrials.gov protocols 00001620, 01623167, 00001397, 00071045, 00081523 and 00961064. Ficoll-Paque density gradient centrifugation was used to isolate peripheral blood mononuclear cells. Before DNA was extracted, CD4+ and CD8+ T cells were sorted using either FACS or magnetic beads.

This sequence originates from a human donor with aplastic anemia. The sample was sorted CD4+, CD8+, or CD8+CD57+ T cells (not recorded which) from PBMCs. The chain joins TRBV6-5 to TRBJ2-7; the D gene is not confidently resolved. The CDR3 protein is CASSYSIEPQPYEQYF. The nucleotide sequence reads TGTGCCAGCAGTTACTCGATTGAGCCTCAGCCCTACGAGCAGTACTTC.